The present entry profiles one TCR beta chain with its context. Antigen specificity is unknown. At one of its ends the junction is not consistent with the germline gene, which may arise from a read error. The data are from a study of Graves' ophthalmopathy and Graves' hyperthyroidism. As for the study in general: Being free of ophthalmopathy for 18 months of follow-up defined stable hyperthyroidism. Study outcomes and limitations: Prediction of ophthalmopathy progression reached around 70% sensitivity and about 72% specificity.

This CDR3 has 12 residues. Germline CDR1 SNHLY, CDR2 FYNNEI. Investigators amplified TCR beta CDR3 regions from RNA transcripts. First-round RT-PCR employed HTBI primers, with a second-round multiplex PCR after it. TCRdb used MiXCR to reprocess the multiplex PCR reads, holding one entry per CDR3 protein. The data contain around 1,000,000 distinct CDR3 sequences, around a third of them singletons. The V gene is TRBV2, the J gene TRBJ2-7; a weak D match, TRBD1 (6 bases). Input material: peripheral blood or thyroid tissue (not recorded which). This clonotype was obtained from an adult man with Graves' hyperthyroidism. CDR3 amino acids: CASSRTDYEQCF. The CDR3 DNA follows: TGTGCCAGCAGTAGGACAGACTACGAGCAGTGCTTT.